These 24 T cell receptor beta chains share one sample of origin, sequenced in a study of T cells in Graves' hyperthyroidism and ophthalmopathy. Template material for amplifying TCR beta CDR3 regions consisted of RNA transcripts. TCR CDR3 underwent first-round RT-PCR with the HTBI primer set. Via MiXCR, TCRdb re-called the multiplex PCR reads, giving one row per CDR3 protein. The sample holds more than 450,000 distinct CDR3 sequences, 14% seen once. Material: blood. These receptors came from a woman in her thirties or forties with Graves' hyperthyroidism.

In its sample, this clonotype was seen a few times. The rearrangement links TRBV19 to TRBJ2-7, with no clear D. V was shortened by 3 bases and J by 1 base, with 7 bases between the two germline ends. Germline V gives CDR1 LNHDA, CDR2 SQIVND (reference sequence). The CDR3 is 13 residues long. In DNA, the CDR3 is TGTGCCAGTAGTATCGCCTCTTCCTACGAGCAGTACTTC. Protein: CASSIASSYEQYF.

The chain has TRBV11-1 and TRBJ2-7, with TRBD2 identical over 9 bases. The junction had 13 bases not matched to a gene; V was cut back by 5 bases and J by 5 bases. CDR1 and CDR2 (germline): SGHAT, FQDESV (reference sequence). The CDR3 runs 16 residues. The CDR3: CASSGGHSGSDHEQYF. CDR3 bases: TGTGCCAGCAGCGGGGGGCATAGCGGGAGTGACCACGAGCAGTACTTC.

This clonotype occurred a few times. The chain recombines TRBV27 with TRBJ1-6; TRBD1 aligns across 7 bases. J gave up 9 bases and V 3 bases, and 8 bases lay outside the gene matches. Germline values: CDR1 MNHEY, CDR2 SMNVEV (reference sequence). The CDR3 is 15 residues long. The CDR3 nucleotides read TGTGCCAGCAGTTTCCTAGCACAGGGGAGTTCACCCCTCCACTTT. Protein sequence: CASSFLAQGSSPLHF.

To note about this clonotype: At one end, the junction sequence differs from germline, possibly due to a read error. The rearrangement uses TRBV28 and TRBJ2-7; D is possibly TRBD1 or TRBD2 (5 bases each). This CDR3 has 16 residues. Germline lookup yields CDR1 MDHEN and CDR2 SYDVKM. As DNA, the CDR3 is TGTGCCAGCAGCCCACCCGGGGCAGTGATGGTCTACGAGCAGCACTTC. Protein sequence: CASSPPGAVMVYEQHF.

This clonotype was counted only a few times. V is TRBV12-3 or TRBV12-4 and J is TRBJ2-2; D not certain. The CDR3 is 13 amino acids. V gave up 6 bases and J gave up 8 bases, with 13 bases separating them. CDR3 coding DNA: TGTGCCAGCAGCACCTCGAGGAGTGGGGAGCTGTTTTTT. This codes for CASSTSRSGELFF.

This clonotype was found a few times. This chain uses TRBV19 with TRBJ1-1, with D unresolved. The CDR3 length is 14 residues. Trimming removed 2 bases from V and 1 base from J, with 8 bases in between. Germline V gives CDR1 LNHDA, CDR2 SQIVND (reference sequence). The CDR3 coding sequence is TGTGCCAGTAGTATAAGTGGCCAGAACACTGAAGCTTTCTTT. Translated: CASSISGQNTEAFF.

There are many counts of this clonotype. V gene TRBV5-1 combines with J gene TRBJ2-1; TRBD1 or TRBD2 may be the D gene (5 bases each). The germline CDR1 and CDR2 sequences are SGHRS and YFSETQ. Trimming left V 5 bases short and J 6 bases short, with 18 bases between. The CDR3 runs 15 residues. The CDR3 reads CASRPTGTAINEQFF. CDR3 coding DNA: TGCGCCAGCAGACCTACCGGGACGGCAATCAATGAGCAGTTCTTC.

The J gene is TRBJ2-4, the V gene TRBV5-1; TRBD2 agrees at 14 bases. J lost 2 bases, V lost 3 bases, and 10 bases had no gene match. The CDR3 sequence is 19 residues long. Germline V gives CDR1 SGHRS, CDR2 YFSETQ. In nucleotides, the CDR3 is TGCGCCAGCAGCTCGAACCCTCGGACTAGCGGGAGGTCCAAAAACATTCAGTACTTC. Protein product: CASSSNPRTSGRSKNIQYF.

The chain uses TRBV5-1 and TRBJ2-1; 9 bases map to TRBD2. The CDR3 loop spans 16 amino acids. After removal of 0 bases from V and 6 bases from J, the junction contained 7 bases not matched to a gene. Germline lookup yields CDR1 SGHRS and CDR2 YFSETQ. This chain's CDR3 is CASSLAGGRALNEQFF. The CDR3 coding sequence is TGCGCCAGCAGCTTGGCTGGCGGGAGGGCCCTCAATGAGCAGTTCTTC.

This chain joins TRBV19 and TRBJ2-7; D tentatively reads TRBD1 or TRBD2 (6 bases each). V lost 2 bases, J lost 4 bases, and 18 bases lay in between. CDR1 is LNHDA, CDR2 SQIVND, per germline (reference sequence). This CDR3 region has 16 residues. CDR3 sequence reads: CASSINQRAGQYEQYF. The CDR3 DNA is TGTGCCAGTAGTATAAATCAGCGGGCAGGACAGTACGAGCAGTACTTC. Based on the CDR3 plus reference TRBV19 and TRBJ2-7, the full variable domain is DGGITQSPKYLFRKEGQNVTLSCEQNLNHDAMYWYRQDPGQGLRLIYYSQIVNDFQKGDIAEGYSVSREKKESFPLTVTSAQKNPTAFYLCASSINQRAGQYEQYFGPGTRLTVT.

Many counts were recorded for this clonotype. This chain links TRBV18 with TRBJ2-3; TRBD2 might be the D (5 bases). V was shortened by 3 bases and J by 0 bases, with 10 bases between the two germline ends. Germline-derived CDR1 and CDR2 are KGHSH and LQKENI. This CDR3 is built from 15 residues. The CDR3 DNA reads TGTGCCAGCTCACCCCAGCGGATAAGCACAGATACGCAGTATTTT. As protein: CASSPQRISTDTQYF.

With respect to this clonotype: A read error may explain this, as a much larger clone is one base away. The rearrangement uses TRBV12-3 or TRBV12-4 and TRBJ1-3; the D gene is possibly TRBD1 (6 bases). The CDR3 spans 16 residues. Deletions cut 4 bases from V and 3 bases from J, with 16 bases between. The CDR3 DNA sequence: TGTGCCAGCAGTTATACAGGGATTTGCGTTGGAAACACCATATATTTT. The encoded protein is CASSYTGICVGNTIYF.

The V and J genes are TRBV5-4 and TRBJ2-3; TRBD2 matches at 8 bases. Trimming at V came to 2 bases and at J to 3 bases, leaving 5 bases not matched to a gene. Germline loops: CDR1 SGHNT, CDR2 YYREEE (reference sequence). The CDR3 spans 15 residues. This CDR3 is CASSFDTGGTDTQYF. Here the CDR3 DNA reads TGTGCCAGCAGCTTCGATACGGGAGGGACAGATACGCAGTATTTT.

In its sample, this clonotype was seen many times. The chain employs TRBV30 and TRBJ1-5, with D hard to call. Germline V gene sequence: CDR1 GTSNPN, CDR2 SVGIG (reference sequence). The CDR3 is 13 residues long. V lost 4 bases and J 1 base, leaving 8 bases between the germline ends. The chain's CDR3 is CAWKSQSNQPQHF. Written as DNA, the CDR3 is TGTGCCTGGAAAAGCCAGAGCAATCAGCCCCAGCATTTT. The variable domain in full, completed from reference TRBV30 and TRBJ1-5, reads SQTIHQWPATLVQPVGSPLSLECTVEGTSNPNLYWYRQAAGRGLQLLFYSVGIGQISSEVPQNLSASRPQDRQFILSSKKLLLSDSGFYLCAWKSQSNQPQHFGDGTRLSIL.

This clonotype has at least ten counts. The chain joins TRBV30 to TRBJ1-2; D gene uncertain. The germline CDR1 and CDR2 sequences are GTSNPN and SVGIG (reference sequence). This CDR3 comprises 13 residues. V lost 1 base and J 4 bases, leaving 10 bases between the germline ends. DNA of the CDR3: TGTGCCTGGAGTGGTAACACTGCCTATGGCTACACCTTC. Translation gives CAWSGNTAYGYTF.

The genes are TRBV19 and TRBJ2-5; D gene unclear. This CDR3 has 12 residues. V lost 6 bases and J lost 2, with 7 bases in between. CDR1 is LNHDA, CDR2 SQIVND, per germline (reference sequence). CDR3: CASRVGQETQYF. The CDR3 DNA follows: TGTGCCAGTAGAGTGGGGCAAGAGACCCAGTACTTC.

Only a few counts were recorded for this clonotype. This chain connects TRBV5-1 to TRBJ1-2; D unresolved. The V gene's germline CDR1 is SGHRS and CDR2 YFSETQ. V gave up 6 bases and J gave up 8 bases, with 20 bases separating them. There are 14 residues in the CDR3. The CDR3 loop reads CASTPEPHSGGYTF. CDR3 coding DNA: TGCGCCAGCACCCCCGAGCCTCACTCCGGGGGCTACACCTTC.

This clonotype was observed a few times. The chain combines TRBV20-1 with TRBJ1-2, with 7 bases that match TRBD1. V lost 6 bases to trimming and J lost 7 bases; unmatched junction nucleotides: 14. Germline lookup yields CDR1 DFQATT and CDR2 SNEGSKA (reference sequence). CDR3 length: 14 amino acids. For the CDR3, the DNA is TGCAGTGCCACGGACAGGCTGAGCTCATCTGGCTACACCTTC. Translation: CSATDRLSSSGYTF.

A word on this clonotype: A much larger clone lies a single base off, so this may be a read error. The rearrangement joins TRBV2 to TRBJ2-1, with D unclear. Germline V lookup: CDR1 SNHLY, CDR2 FYNNEI. The CDR3 covers 13 residues. The DNA for the CDR3 is TGTGCCAACAGTGAATCGGTTTACAATGAGCAGTTCTTC. Its protein is CANSESVYNEQFF.

This clonotype has at least ten counts. This chain connects TRBV4-1 to TRBJ2-2; the match to TRBD1 covers 8 bases. V was pared by 7 bases and J by 1 base, with 8 bases of the junction left unmatched. The CDR3 totals 16 residues. Germline V gene sequence: CDR1 MGHRA, CDR2 YSYEKL. CDR3 region: CASNPSGTGNTGELFF. For the CDR3, the DNA is TGCGCCAGCAACCCGTCCGGGACAGGGAACACCGGGGAGCTGTTTTTT.

This clonotype was detected ten times or more. The chain joins TRBV29-1 to TRBJ2-7, with 7 bases lining up with TRBD2. The germline CDR1 and CDR2 sequences are SQVTM and ANQGSEA. The CDR3 extends over 14 amino acids. V lost 2 bases and J lost 0; bases outside the gene matches: 4. The CDR3 nucleotides read TGCAGCGTTGAACTAGCGGTAGGCTCCTACGAGCAGTACTTC. Protein sequence: CSVELAVGSYEQYF.

This clonotype has only a few counts. A much more abundant neighbour one base away suggests this may be a read error. The chain links TRBV20-1 to TRBJ2-1; TRBD2 is a possible D gene (6 bases). This CDR3 is 11 amino acids long. Germline CDR1 is DFQATT and CDR2 is SNEGSKA (reference sequence). The CDR3 reads CGAKGLAEQFF. CDR3 DNA: TGCGGTGCTAAGGGGCTAGCGGAGCAGTTCTTC.

This clonotype was counted only a few times. The CDR3 sequence is CASGEVTQYF. The CDR3 bases are TGTGCCAGCGGAGAAGTTACGCAGTATTTT. The rearrangement joins TRBV9 to TRBJ2-3; D gene uncertain. Looked up from germline, CDR1 is SGDLS and CDR2 is YYNGEE. The CDR3 runs to 10 residues. Trimming left V 7 bases short and J 8 bases short, with 8 bases between.

The chain recombines TRBV3-1 with TRBJ2-5, with D uncertain. The CDR3 totals 14 residues. Germline V gene data show CDR1 as LGHDT and CDR2 as YNNKEL (reference sequence). Trimming pared 0 bases from V and 4 bases from J, leaving 9 bases between. The CDR3 DNA reads TGTGCCAGCAGCCAAGACTCATGGGGAGAGACCCAGTACTTC. This sequence encodes CASSQDSWGETQYF.